Following are 23 T cell receptor gamma chains from one sample sequenced in a study of intestinal T cells in coeliac disease. Fewer than 11 formalin-fixed paraffin-embedded scrolls, each 5 µm thick, supplied each case's genomic DNA. Using about 0.2 ug of biopsy DNA, TRG was amplified with LymphoTrack primers. TCRdb re-processed the multiplex PCR reads via CATT. The data hold about 320 gamma-chain clones, with around 50% observed a single time. Material: a duodenal biopsy. These receptors originate from a human donor who served as a control with a normal duodenal biopsy, not a healthy volunteer.

This clone was seen more than once but under ten times. The protein TCRdb lists belongs to a much larger clone and differs from this DNA's translation at residue 2, which points to a read error; the protein shown is made from the DNA. This rearrangement joins TRGV10 to TRGJ1 or TRGJ2. TRGV10 has ORF status, its function being uncertain. CDR3 length equals 11 residues. In nucleotides, the CDR3 is TGTACTGCGTGGAAAAGATATAAGAAACTCTTT. Its translation is CTAWKRYKKLF.

Comment on this clone: Translating the DNA gives a protein that differs from the TCRdb entry at residue 3; the protein shown here is that DNA translation. The chain combines TRGV2 with TRGJP2. The CDR3 spans 13 residues. Germline lookup yields CDR1 EGSNGY and CDR2 YDSYNSKV. Unmatched junction bases numbered 16, after V lost 12 bases and J lost 9 bases. For the CDR3, the DNA is TGTGCCGACCTGGGACGGGTATATTGGATCAAGACGTTT. Translated: CADLGRVYWIKTF.

V is TRGV2 and J is TRGJP2. V gave up 0 bases and J gave up 13 bases; unmatched junction bases: 5. The CDR3 spans 12 residues. The germline V gene encodes CDR1 EGSNGY and CDR2 YDSYNSKV. CDR3 loop: CATWDGYMIKTF. DNA for the CDR3: TGTGCCACCTGGGACGGGTATATGATCAAGACGTTT.

By sample fraction, this clone is large (0.1 to 1%). The chain employs TRGV8 and TRGJ1 or TRGJ2. The V gene's germline CDR1 is VENAVY and CDR2 YDSYNSRV. CDR3 length: 15 residues. The ends lost 1 base at V and 0 bases at J; junction bases unmatched: 6. This CDR3 reads CATWDSPLNYYKKLF. CDR3 DNA: TGTGCCACCTGGGATAGCCCCTTGAATTATTATAAGAAACTCTTT.

This clone was counted a few times. The V call is TRGV10, the J call TRGJP1. TRGV10 is an ORF, and what it does is uncertain. The CDR3 runs 15 residues. Trimming cost V 8 bases and J 2 bases; bases outside gene matches: 9. In nucleotides, the CDR3 is TGTGCTGCGTGGCGGTGTCGAACCACTGGTTGGTTCAAGATATTT. This encodes CAAWRCRTTGWFKIF.

The V and J genes are TRGV2 and TRGJ1 or TRGJ2. This CDR3 is built from 13 residues. CDR1 is EGSNGY and CDR2 is YDSYNSKV in the germline V gene. The trim removed 12 bases at V and 7 bases at J, leaving 18 bases unmatched. The CDR3 region has the DNA TGTGCCGACCTGGGACTGAGGGGATATAAGAAACTCTTT. Translation gives CADLGLRGYKKLF.

This chain joins TRGV10 and TRGJP1. TRGV10 is labeled an ORF, and its function is uncertain. The V and J ends lost 8 bases and 12 bases, in that order; junction bases with no gene match: 13. The CDR3 sequence is 13 residues long. CDR3 loop: CAAWSRRVGFKIF. CDR3 in DNA: TGTGCTGCGTGGAGTCGGCGGGTTGGGTTCAAGATATTT.

The chain is built from TRGV10 and TRGJ1 or TRGJ2. TRGV10 is given ORF status, its function remaining uncertain. The CDR3 length is 11 residues. The DNA for the CDR3 is TGTGCGCGTGGGAAAGATTATAAGAAACTCTTT. Translation: CARGKDYKKLF.

The chain uses TRGV4 and TRGJP1. CDR1 is EGSTGY, CDR2 YDSYTSSV, per germline. The trim removed 12 bases at V and 9 bases at J, leaving 10 bases unmatched. The CDR3 is 11 residues long. In DNA, the CDR3 is TGTGCCGGGGACCACTGTTGGTTCAAGATATTT. It codes for CAGDHCWFKIF.

To note about this clone: A far larger clone differs by one base, so this is likely a read error. The sample contains more than one DNA sequence encoding this CDR3. The rearrangement uses TRGV10 and TRGJ1 or TRGJ2. TRGV10 is designated an ORF whose function remains uncertain. The CDR3 extends over 11 amino acids. The CDR3 loop is CAAWDVSKKLF. DNA of the CDR3: TGTGCTGCGTGGGATGTATCGAAGAAACTCTTC.

This clone was found a few times. The chain couples TRGV2 to TRGJP2. Germline CDR1 reads EGSNGY; CDR2 reads YDSYNSKV. With 5 bases clipped from V and 9 bases from J, the junction kept 9 bases outside the gene matches. The CDR3 contains 13 residues. This CDR3 is CATWGRVYWIKTF. The CDR3 region has the DNA TGTGCCACCTGGGGACGGGTATATTGGATCAAGACGTTT.

By proportion, this clone is hyperexpanded. The chain combines TRGV8 with TRGJ1 or TRGJ2. The V segment lost 5 bases and the J segment 9 bases; nucleotides outside the gene matches: 13. CDR3 length: 13 residues. Germline V gene data show CDR1 as VENAVY and CDR2 as YDSYNSRV. CDR3 DNA: TGTGCCACCTGGGTGGGCAAGCCCATTAAGAAACTCTTT. This sequence encodes CATWVGKPIKKLF.

The chain joins TRGV4 to TRGJ1 or TRGJ2. CDR1 and CDR2 (germline): EGSTGY, YDSYTSSV. J lost 3 bases, V lost 12 bases, and 17 bases had no gene match. The CDR3 sequence is 14 residues long. CDR3 residues: CAHLGWALYYKKLF. As DNA, the CDR3 is TGTGCCCACCTGGGATGGGCCCTTTATTATAAGAAACTCTTT.

The genes are TRGV4 and TRGJ1 or TRGJ2. The V gene's germline CDR1 is EGSTGY and CDR2 YDSYTSSV. With V trimmed by 12 bases and J by 7 bases, 21 bases remained unmatched. The CDR3 loop spans 14 amino acids. CDR3: CAHLGWGGGYKKLF. The CDR3 DNA sequence: TGTGCCCACCTGGGATGGGGGGGGGGGTATAAGAAACTCTTT.

Only a few counts were recorded for this clone. This sequence joins TRGV4 and TRGJ1 or TRGJ2. The CDR3 sequence is 12 residues long. CDR1 EGSTGY and CDR2 YDSYTSSV come from the germline V gene. V dropped 4 bases and J dropped 0; count of bases not matched to a gene: 0. CDR3 residues: CATWENYYKKLF. The CDR3 nucleotides are TGTGCCACCTGGGAGAATTATTATAAGAAACTCTTT.

The V and J genes are TRGV4 and TRGJ1 or TRGJ2. The trim removed 2 bases at V and 3 bases at J, leaving 7 bases unmatched. This CDR3 contains 14 residues. Germline CDR1 reads EGSTGY; CDR2 reads YDSYTSSV. The chain's CDR3 is CATWDESIYYKKLF. The CDR3 nucleotides are TGTGCCACCTGGGATGAATCCATTTATTATAAGAAACTCTTT.

In its sample, this clone was seen a few times. TCRdb's entry gives the protein of a much larger clone, which mismatches this DNA's translation at residue 12, likely from a read error; the protein reported here is translated from the DNA. The gene calls are TRGV10 and TRGJP1. TRGV10 is filed as an ORF, its function uncertain. The CDR3 is made up of 13 amino acids. The CDR3 loop reads CAAWDVTGWFKTF. As DNA, the CDR3 is TGTGCTGCGTGGGACGTCACTGGTTGGTTCAAGACATTT.

The chain employs TRGV3 and TRGJP2. V shed 12 bases and J 11 bases; nucleotides not matched to a gene: 24. The CDR3 is 15 residues long. Germline loops: CDR1 VTNTFY, CDR2 YDVSTARD (reference sequence). CDR3 DNA sequence: TGTGCCCACCTGGGACAGGCCGGGGTGGACTGGATCAAGACGTTT. It specifies CAHLGQAGVDWIKTF.

Only a few counts were recorded for this clone. This may be a read error: a much more frequent sequence differs by one nucleotide. The chain links TRGV5 to TRGJ1 or TRGJ2. Trimming took 5 bases from V and 3 from J; bases not matched to a gene: 13. The CDR3 is 15 amino acids. The germline V gene has CDR1 VINAFY and CDR2 YDVSNSKD. This chain's CDR3 is CATWGTKGSYYKKLF. CDR3 coding DNA: TGTGCCACCTGGGGCACCAAAGGGTCTTATTATAAGAAACTCTTT.

The CDR3 is CATWKRIYYKKLF. CDR3 nucleotides: TGTGCCACCTGGAAACGAATTTATTATAAGAAACTCTTT. This chain connects TRGV5 to TRGJ1 or TRGJ2. This CDR3 spans 13 amino acids. V lost 6 bases, J lost 3 bases, and 8 bases stayed unmatched. The V gene's germline CDR1 is VINAFY and CDR2 YDVSNSKD.

The chain couples TRGV9 to TRGJ1 or TRGJ2. Germline CDR1 GITISATS, CDR2 ISYDGTV (reference sequence). The CDR3 runs to 11 residues. Losses at the gene ends were 3 bases for V and 4 bases for J; bases not matched to a gene: 0. Here the CDR3 DNA reads TGTGCCTTGTGGGAGTATTATAAGAAACTCTTT. It is translated as CALWEYYKKLF.

This clone was seen a handful of times. A far larger clone is only one base removed, so a read error is likely. Other DNA variants within this sample encode the same CDR3. The rearrangement uses TRGV10 and TRGJ1 or TRGJ2. TRGV10 is noted as an ORF with a role that remains uncertain. This CDR3 is 14 amino acids long. CDR3 in amino acids: CAAWDYYVHYKKLF. Written as DNA, the CDR3 is TGTGCTGCGTGGGATTATTACGTCCATTATAAGAAACTCTTC.

The chain couples TRGV2 to TRGJ1 or TRGJ2. The V segment lost 1 base and the J segment 3 bases; nucleotides outside the gene matches: 6. The CDR3 is made up of 14 amino acids. Germline values: CDR1 EGSNGY, CDR2 YDSYNSKV. CDR3: CATWDGFLYYKKLF. CDR3 bases: TGTGCCACCTGGGACGGTTTCCTTTATTATAAGAAACTCTTT.